The 12 T cell receptor beta chains below were found in one sample sequenced in a study of T-cell reconstitution after alpha-beta-depleted transplantation in children. TCRbeta library construction was performed incorporating unique molecular identifiers. TCRdb re-analysed the PCR reads in MiXCR, keeping a single row per CDR3 protein. The profile shows about 78,000 distinct CDR3 sequences, roughly an eighth of them singletons. The source was PBMCs, mostly from graft donor cells, collected 180 days after TCRalphabeta/CD19-depleted stem cell transplant. The receptor source for this set is a male patient aged 2-10 years who had a stem cell transplant for acute lymphoblastic leukemia, so the T cells may come from the graft donor.

There are many counts of this clonotype. V is TRBV20-1 and J is TRBJ1-5, with D perhaps TRBD1 (5 bases). This CDR3 spans 14 amino acids. The ends were cut back, 6 bases at V and 5 bases at J, with 17 bases in the middle. The germline V gene encodes CDR1 DFQATT and CDR2 SNEGSKA (reference sequence). CDR3 nucleotide sequence: TGCAGTGCCTCCCCACAGGCCCGATATCAGCCCCAGCATTTT. The encoded protein is CSASPQARYQPQHF.

The chain is built from TRBV6-2 or TRBV6-3 and TRBJ1-1; unclear D gene. CDR3 length: 16 amino acids. V was pared by 2 bases and J by 0 bases, with 13 bases between. CDR1 and CDR2 from the germline V gene are MNHEY and SVGEGT. CDR3 amino acids: CASSYSSETMNTEAFF. CDR3 DNA: TGTGCCAGCAGTTACAGCTCAGAGACTATGAACACTGAAGCTTTCTTT.

This clonotype occurred many times. V usage is TRBV7-9 and J usage is TRBJ2-5; 7 positions agree with TRBD1. The V gene's germline CDR1 is SEHNR and CDR2 FQNEAQ (reference sequence). CDR3 size: 14 residues. V was clipped by 5 bases and J by 5 bases; unmatched bases: 8. CDR3 in amino acids: CASSRGGARETQYF. The DNA for the CDR3 is TGTGCCAGCAGCCGAGGGGGCGCGCGGGAGACCCAGTACTTC.

This clonotype appeared a few times. The chain uses TRBV4-3 and TRBJ2-4; perhaps TRBD1 as D (6 bases). The ends were cut back, 0 bases at V and 12 bases at J, with 15 bases in the middle. Per germline, CDR1 LGHNA and CDR2 YSLEER. CDR3 length equals 14 residues. The chain's CDR3 is CASSQEERGTSQYF. The CDR3 DNA is TGCGCCAGCAGCCAAGAGGAACGTGGGACATCTCAGTACTTC.

This clonotype came up a few times. DNA for the CDR3: TGCAGTGCTAGAGTTCGCTTCGGGAGTGTCTACGAGCAGTACTTC. Protein: CSARVRFGSVYEQYF. The chain combines TRBV20-1 with TRBJ2-7, with a tentative D call TRBD2 (6 bases). CDR3 size: 15 residues. V shed 1 base and J shed 3 bases, with 16 bases lying between them. In germline, CDR1 is DFQATT, CDR2 SNEGSKA (reference sequence).

This clonotype appeared many times. V gene TRBV7-6 combines with J gene TRBJ1-1, with D possibly TRBD1 on 6 matching bases. The CDR3 spans 14 residues. Trimming shortened V by 4 bases and J by 1 base, and 10 bases separated the two germline ends. CDR1 is SGHVS and CDR2 is FNYEAQ in the germline V gene. The DNA of the CDR3 is TGTGCCAGCAGCTCCCTGACAGGGAACACTGAAGCTTTCTTT. It specifies CASSSLTGNTEAFF.

V is TRBV5-1 and J is TRBJ1-4; the match to TRBD1 covers 7 bases. V gave up 5 bases and J gave up 0 bases; unmatched junction bases: 10. The CDR3 consists of 17 residues. From germline, CDR1 is SGHRS and CDR2 YFSETQ. In DNA, the CDR3 is TGCGCCAGCAGATCCCTTGGGACAGCCTCAACTAATGAAAAACTGTTTTTT. It codes for CASRSLGTASTNEKLFF.

This clonotype was detected only a few times. The genes are TRBV9 and TRBJ2-7; TRBD2 agrees at 8 bases. The CDR3 consists of 15 residues. Germline V CDR1 and CDR2: SGDLS, YYNGEE. Losses at the gene ends were 0 bases for V and 2 bases for J; bases not matched to a gene: 4. This chain's CDR3 is CASSVAGTRAYEQYF. DNA for the CDR3: TGTGCCAGCAGCGTAGCTGGGACTAGGGCCTACGAGCAGTACTTC.

This clonotype has just a few counts. This rearrangement joins TRBV20-1 to TRBJ2-7, with D possibly called TRBD1 or TRBD2 (5 bases each). With 4 bases removed from V and 0 bases from J, the gap between germline ends came to 13 bases. In germline, CDR1 is DFQATT, CDR2 SNEGSKA (reference sequence). This CDR3 has 14 residues. The CDR3 sequence is CSAMGRASSYEQYF. CDR3 coding DNA: TGCAGTGCTATGGGACGGGCAAGCTCCTACGAGCAGTACTTC.

This chain joins TRBV11-2 and TRBJ2-3; no definite D call. Germline V lookup: CDR1 SGHAT, CDR2 FQNNGV. Deletions cut 5 bases from V and 4 bases from J, with 7 bases between. The CDR3 is made up of 12 amino acids. The chain's CDR3 is CASSPTADTQYF. DNA of the CDR3: TGTGCCAGCAGCCCGACGGCAGATACGCAGTATTTT.

The chain couples TRBV20-1 to TRBJ1-6; D is perhaps TRBD1 (6 bases). The CDR3 totals 14 residues. Deletions cut 3 bases from V and 7 bases from J, with 13 bases between. Per germline, CDR1 DFQATT and CDR2 SNEGSKA (reference sequence). CDR3 bases: TGCAGTGCTAGCAGGGGCCGAAGGAATTCACCCCTCCACTTT. Protein: CSASRGRRNSPLHF.

J is TRBJ1-1 and V is TRBV7-8, with D unresolved. This CDR3 has 16 amino acids. Trimming stripped 5 bases from V and 7 bases from J, with 23 bases between. Germline values: CDR1 SGHVS, CDR2 FQNEAQ. The CDR3 DNA sequence: TGTGCCAGCAGCGCCCGCTCCATCCAGGTCGTATATGAAGCTTTCTTT. Translation gives CASSARSIQVVYEAFF.